Listed below are T cell receptor beta chains from one sample, sequenced in a study of regulatory T cells in long-lasting Graves disease. TCRdb re-called the multiplex PCR reads with MiXCR, one entry per CDR3 protein. Among 450,000 or so distinct CDR3 sequences listed, around a fifth were seen once. This specimen consisted of peripheral blood mononuclear cells (PBMCs), obtained when the disease was refractory, from a patient treated with antithyroid drugs. Source of these receptors: a female donor with Graves disease. The CDR3 runs from the conserved cysteine through the conserved F or W. A D gene is named only where the DNA matches it firmly. Clone size is shown for a subset of rows, as once, few, many or a class of expanded clone.

TRBJ2-7 . . TRBV7-3 TGTGCCAGCAGCTCCGGGACCATAGTAGCCCCCTACGAGCAGTACTTC CASSSGTIVAPYEQYF
TRBJ1-1 TRBD1 . TRBV11-3 TGTGCCAGCAGCCCATCGACAGGGATGAACACTGAAGCTTTCTTT CASSPSTGMNTEAFF
TRBJ2-7 . . TRBV20-1 TGCAGTGCTAGAGCCGTAGGACCCTTAACCTACGAGCAGTACTTC CSARAVGPLTYEQYF
TRBJ1-6 TRBD1 . TRBV3-1 TGTGCCAGCAGCCAAGAATCGTGGGGACAGTATTCACCCCTCCACTTT CASSQESWGQYSPLHF
TRBJ1-1 . . TRBV6-1 TGTGCCAGCAGGGGTGAAGTATTTGGGGGCACTGAAGCTTTCTTT CASRGEVFGGTEAFF
TRBJ2-5 . many TRBV19 TGTGCCAGTACTCAGGGGAGGGGGCAAGAGACCCAGTACTTC CASTQGRGQETQYF
TRBJ1-5 TRBD1 many TRBV12-3/TRBV12-4 TGTGCCAGCAGTTTAAGCGCAGGGGGCAAACAGCCCCAGCATTTT CASSLSAGGKQPQHF
TRBJ1-2 . many TRBV10-1 TGCGCCAGCAGTGACAGGGAAGAGGGCTACACCTTC CASSDREEGYTF
TRBJ1-1 . many TRBV28 TGTGCCAGCAGTTCAAACTCCGGGACGGCGAACACTGAAGCTTTCTTT CASSSNSGTANTEAFF
TRBJ1-1 TRBD1 . TRBV4-3 TGCGCCAGCAGCCAAGAGACAGGGCGCTCGAACACTGAAGCTTTCTTT CASSQETGRSNTEAFF
TRBJ2-7 TRBD2 many TRBV6-1 TGTGCCAGCAGTCACCGGGGTAGCGGGGGGCCCTACGAGCAGTACTTC CASSHRGSGGPYEQYF
TRBJ2-7 . . TRBV20-1 TGCAGTGCTAGGACAGGTTTGGACTACGAGCAGTACTTC CSARTGLDYEQYF
TRBJ2-2 . many TRBV20-1 TGCAGTGCTAGCTCAACCGCGAACACCGGGGAGCTGTTTTTT CSASSTANTGELFF
TRBJ2-7 TRBD1 few TRBV18 TGTGCCAGCTCACCGCGACAGGGTAACTCCTACGAGCAGTACTTC CASSPRQGNSYEQYF
TRBJ2-6 . . TRBV5-1 TGCGCCAGCAGCTCAACAGGGTCTGGGGCCAACGTCCTGACTTTC CASSSTGSGANVLTF
TRBJ1-2 . once TRBV7-2 TGTACCAGCAGGGCGCCCGGAATCTATGGCTACACCTTC CTSRAPGIYGYTF
TRBJ1-4 . . TRBV15 TGTGCCACCAGCAGAGATATCGCGAATCGGAATGAAAAACTGTTTTTT CATSRDIANRNEKLFF
TRBJ2-7 . many TRBV6-2/TRBV6-3 TGTGCCAGCACTCCTAGGAGGGGGTCGTACGAGCAGTACTTC CASTPRRGSYEQYF
TRBJ2-7 TRBD1 . TRBV5-6 TGTGCCAGCAGCTTAACAACGGACAGGTACGAGCAGTACTTC CASSLTTDRYEQYF
TRBJ1-2 . many TRBV7-8 TGTGCCAGCAGCTTATTAGCAGGGGAACATGGCTACACCTTC CASSLLAGEHGYTF
TRBJ2-1 . few TRBV2 TGTGCCAGCAGTGCGCGGAAGAACAATGAGCAGTTCTTC CASSARKNNEQFF
TRBJ2-2 . . TRBV14 TGTGCCAGCAGCCAAGATTGGTGGGGGACTCGCGCGAACACCGGGGAGCTGTTTTTT CASSQDWWGTRANTGELFF
TRBJ2-1 . . TRBV28 TGTGCCAGCATCCCGACAGCCCCCTCTGACAATGAGCAGTTCTTC CASIPTAPSDNEQFF
TRBJ1-6 . many TRBV12-3/TRBV12-4 TGTGCCAGCAGCCGGGACCGTGGGGCCTCACCCCTCCACTTT CASSRDRGASPLHF
TRBJ1-3 . few TRBV5-1 TGCGCCAGCAGCATACAGAGCTCTGGAAACACCATATATTTT CASSIQSSGNTIYF
TRBJ2-1 TRBD1 few TRBV2 TGTGCCAGCAGTCCCCGGGACAGGTCATACAATGAGCAGTTCTTC CASSPRDRSYNEQFF
TRBJ1-1 . . TRBV29-1 TGCAGCGTTGCCGGGGCCAACACTGAAGCTTTCTTT CSVAGANTEAFF
TRBJ1-3 TRBD1 . TRBV12-3/TRBV12-4 TGTGCCAGCAACTCAGGGGGCCCTGGAAACACCATATATTTT CASNSGGPGNTIYF
TRBJ1-2 . many TRBV12-3/TRBV12-4 TGTGCCAGCAGATTCGGACAGAACTATGGCTACACCTTC CASRFGQNYGYTF
TRBJ1-2 . . TRBV24-1 TGTGCCACCAGTGATGGGACGGTCAGCTATGGCTACACCTTC CATSDGTVSYGYTF
TRBJ2-7 . many TRBV28 TGTGCCGCTGAGGGGCGGACCTACGAGCAGTACTTC CAAEGRTYEQYF
TRBJ1-5 . many TRBV7-2 TGTGCCAGCAGCTTAGGTCCTGTTAGCAATCAGCCCCAGCATTTT CASSLGPVSNQPQHF
TRBJ1-1 TRBD1 many TRBV6-1 TGTGCCAGCAACCCGACAGGGCGATACACTGAAGCTTTCTTT CASNPTGRYTEAFF
TRBJ1-1 . many TRBV28 TGTGCCAGCAGTTTTTCTGCGAGGACAGATGAAGCTTTCTTT CASSFSARTDEAFF
TRBJ1-1 . few TRBV2 TGTGCCAGCAGTGAAAAGACTCGGAACACTGAAGCTTTCTTT CASSEKTRNTEAFF
TRBJ1-1 . . TRBV15 TGTGCCACCAGCAGAGATTTTCAGTTAGCCACTGAAGCTTTCTTT CATSRDFQLATEAFF
TRBJ2-3 . . TRBV30 TGTGCTAGGGAAAGCTATAGCACAGATACGCAGTATTTT CARESYSTDTQYF
TRBJ1-1 . . TRBV6-1 TGTGCCAGCAGCACGGCCAGTCTCACGGGCGAAGCTTTCTTT CASSTASLTGEAFF
TRBJ2-5 TRBD1 many TRBV29-1 TGCAGCGTTGGGACAGGGGTGAGAGAGACCCAGTACTTC CSVGTGVRETQYF
TRBJ1-2 . few TRBV10-3 TGTGCCATCAGTGATGGACAAAAGTACAATGGCTACACCTTC CAISDGQKYNGYTF
TRBJ2-4 . many TRBV11-3 TGTGCCAGCAGCTTATCCCGGACGGGCATTCAGTACTTC CASSLSRTGIQYF
TRBJ2-4 TRBD1 . TRBV7-2 TGTGCCAGCAGCTTAGGACAGGGGTACATTCAGTACTTC CASSLGQGYIQYF